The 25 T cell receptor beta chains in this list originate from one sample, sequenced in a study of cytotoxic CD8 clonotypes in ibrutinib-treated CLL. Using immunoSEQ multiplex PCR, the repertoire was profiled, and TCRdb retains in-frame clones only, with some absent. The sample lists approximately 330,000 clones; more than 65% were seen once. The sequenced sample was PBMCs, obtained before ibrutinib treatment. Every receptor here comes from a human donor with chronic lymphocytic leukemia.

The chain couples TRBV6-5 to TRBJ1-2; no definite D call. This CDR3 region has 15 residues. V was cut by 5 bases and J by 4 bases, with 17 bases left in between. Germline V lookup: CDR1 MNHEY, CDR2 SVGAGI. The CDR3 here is CASSITDYPTYGYTF. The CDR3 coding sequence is TGTGCCAGCAGTATTACGGATTACCCGACCTATGGCTACACCTTC.

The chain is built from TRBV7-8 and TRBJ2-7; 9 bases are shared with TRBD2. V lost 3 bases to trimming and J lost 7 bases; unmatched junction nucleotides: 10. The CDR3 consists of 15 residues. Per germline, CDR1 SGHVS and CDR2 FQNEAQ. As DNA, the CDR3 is TGTGCCAGCAGCTTCAGGACTAGCGATACGTTTGAGCAGTACTTC. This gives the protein CASSFRTSDTFEQYF.

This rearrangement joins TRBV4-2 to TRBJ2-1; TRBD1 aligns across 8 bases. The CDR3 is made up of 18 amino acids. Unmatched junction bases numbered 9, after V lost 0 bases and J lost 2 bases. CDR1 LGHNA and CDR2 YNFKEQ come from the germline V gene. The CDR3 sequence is CASSQESSRTGTYNEQFF. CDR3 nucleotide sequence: TGTGCCAGCAGCCAAGAGAGTAGCCGGACAGGGACCTACAATGAGCAGTTCTTC.

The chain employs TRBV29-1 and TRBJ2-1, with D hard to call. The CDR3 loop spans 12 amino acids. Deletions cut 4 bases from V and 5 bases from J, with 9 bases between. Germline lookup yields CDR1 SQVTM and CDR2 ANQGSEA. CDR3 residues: CSVVGQNNEQFF. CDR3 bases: TGCAGCGTTGTAGGGCAGAACAATGAGCAGTTCTTC.

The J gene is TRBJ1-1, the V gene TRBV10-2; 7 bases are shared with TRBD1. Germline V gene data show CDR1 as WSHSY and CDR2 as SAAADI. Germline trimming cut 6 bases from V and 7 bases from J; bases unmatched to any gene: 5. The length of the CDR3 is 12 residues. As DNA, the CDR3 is TGCGCCAGCAGGAGCACAGGGGTTGAAGCTTTCTTT. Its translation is CASRSTGVEAFF.

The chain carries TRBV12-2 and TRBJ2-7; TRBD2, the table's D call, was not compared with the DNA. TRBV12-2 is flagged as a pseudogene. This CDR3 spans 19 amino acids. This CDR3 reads CASRLDLGTSGRAAYEQYF. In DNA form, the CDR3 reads TGTGCAAGTCGCTTAGATCTGGGGACTAGCGGGAGGGCTGCCTACGAGCAGTACTTC.

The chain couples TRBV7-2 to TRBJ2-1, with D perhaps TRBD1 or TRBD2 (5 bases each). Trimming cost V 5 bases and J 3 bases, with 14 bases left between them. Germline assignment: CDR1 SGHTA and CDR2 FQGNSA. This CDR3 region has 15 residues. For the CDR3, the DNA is TGTGCCAGCAGCCAGGACGGGGCAAGCTACAATGAGCAGTTCTTC. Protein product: CASSQDGASYNEQFF.

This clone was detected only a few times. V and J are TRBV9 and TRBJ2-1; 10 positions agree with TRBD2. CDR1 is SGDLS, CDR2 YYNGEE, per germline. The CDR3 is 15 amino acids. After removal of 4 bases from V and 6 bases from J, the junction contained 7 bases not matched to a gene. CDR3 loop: CASSKGLAWANEQFF. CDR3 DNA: TGTGCCAGCAGCAAGGGACTAGCGTGGGCCAATGAGCAGTTCTTC.

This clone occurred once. The CDR3 sequence is CASSLDRGSSYEQYF. The DNA of the CDR3 is TGTGCCAGCAGCTTAGACAGGGGGAGCTCCTACGAGCAGTACTTC. V usage is TRBV11-3 and J usage is TRBJ2-7; 7 positions agree with TRBD1. CDR1 SGHNT and CDR2 YENEEA come from the germline V gene. The ends lost 0 bases at V and 0 bases at J; junction bases unmatched: 2. The length of the CDR3 is 15 residues.

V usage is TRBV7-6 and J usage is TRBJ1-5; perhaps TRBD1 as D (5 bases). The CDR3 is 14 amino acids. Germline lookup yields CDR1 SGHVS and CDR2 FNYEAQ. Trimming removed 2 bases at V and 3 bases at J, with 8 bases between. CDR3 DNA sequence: TGTGCCAGCAGCTTACCGGGACTCAATCAGCCCCAGCATTTT. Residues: CASSLPGLNQPQHF.

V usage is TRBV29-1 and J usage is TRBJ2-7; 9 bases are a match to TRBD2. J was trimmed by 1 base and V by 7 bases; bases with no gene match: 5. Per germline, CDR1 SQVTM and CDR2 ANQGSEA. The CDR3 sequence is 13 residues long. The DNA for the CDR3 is TGCAGCGCCGCGGGGGGGTGGTCCTACGAGCAGTACTTC. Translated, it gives CSAAGGWSYEQYF.

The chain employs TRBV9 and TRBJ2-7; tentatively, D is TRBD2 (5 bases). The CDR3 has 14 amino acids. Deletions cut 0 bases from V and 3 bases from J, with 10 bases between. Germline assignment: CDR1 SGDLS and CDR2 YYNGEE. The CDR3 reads CASSVAGYDYEQYF. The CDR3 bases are TGTGCCAGCAGCGTAGCGGGATATGACTACGAGCAGTACTTC.

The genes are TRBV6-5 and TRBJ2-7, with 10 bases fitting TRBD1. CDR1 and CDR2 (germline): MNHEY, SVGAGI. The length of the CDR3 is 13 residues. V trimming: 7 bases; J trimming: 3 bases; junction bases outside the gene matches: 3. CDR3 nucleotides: TGTGCCAGCACTAGGACAGGGGGCTACGAGCAGTACTTC. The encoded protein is CASTRTGGYEQYF.

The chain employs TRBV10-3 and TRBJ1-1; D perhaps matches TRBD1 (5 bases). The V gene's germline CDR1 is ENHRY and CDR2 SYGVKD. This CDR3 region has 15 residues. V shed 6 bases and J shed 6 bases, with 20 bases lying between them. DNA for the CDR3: TGTGCCATCAGAGCAATCATGGGGGTGAGGGCTGAAGCTTTCTTT. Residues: CAIRAIMGVRAEAFF.

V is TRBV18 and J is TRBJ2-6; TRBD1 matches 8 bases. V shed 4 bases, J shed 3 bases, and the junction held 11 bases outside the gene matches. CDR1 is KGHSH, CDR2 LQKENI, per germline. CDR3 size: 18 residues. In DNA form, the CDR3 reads TGTGCCAGCTCACGGGACAGGCCCACCTCGGTTGGGGCCAACGTCCTGACTTTC. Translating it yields CASSRDRPTSVGANVLTF. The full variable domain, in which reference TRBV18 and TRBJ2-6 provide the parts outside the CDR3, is NAGVMQNPRHLVRRRGQEARLRCSPMKGHSHVYWYRQLPEEGLKFMVYLQKENIIDESGMPKERFSAEFPKEGPSILRIQQVVRGDSAAYFCASSRDRPTSVGANVLTFGAGSRLTVL.

This CDR3 reads CASSLGTGGRGNQPQHF. DNA for the CDR3: TGTGCCAGCAGCTTAGGGACAGGGGGCCGAGGGAATCAGCCCCAGCATTTT. The rearrangement links TRBV7-2 to TRBJ1-5, with 11 bases identical to TRBD1. Germline trimming cut 1 base from V and 4 bases from J; bases unmatched to any gene: 6. Germline V gene lookup returns CDR1 SGHTA and CDR2 FQGNSA. The CDR3 length is 17 residues.

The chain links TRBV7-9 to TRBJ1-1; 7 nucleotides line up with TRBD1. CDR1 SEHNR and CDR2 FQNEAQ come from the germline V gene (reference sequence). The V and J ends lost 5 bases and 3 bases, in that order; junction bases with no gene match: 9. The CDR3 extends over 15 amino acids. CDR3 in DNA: TGTGCCAGCAGCCCCTCGGAGGGGGCCGACACTGAAGCTTTCTTT. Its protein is CASSPSEGADTEAFF.

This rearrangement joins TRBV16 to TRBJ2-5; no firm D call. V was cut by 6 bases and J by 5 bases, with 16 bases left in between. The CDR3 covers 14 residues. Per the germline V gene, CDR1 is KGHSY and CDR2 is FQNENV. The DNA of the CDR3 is TGTGCCAGCAGTCATGGTCGGGCCGGGGAGACCCAGTACTTC. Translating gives CASSHGRAGETQYF.

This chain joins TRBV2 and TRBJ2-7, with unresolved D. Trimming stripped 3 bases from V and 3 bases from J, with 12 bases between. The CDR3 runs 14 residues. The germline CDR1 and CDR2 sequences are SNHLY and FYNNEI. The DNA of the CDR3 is TGTGCCAGCAGTGAGGCGGTTGGGCACTACGAGCAGTACTTC. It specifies CASSEAVGHYEQYF.

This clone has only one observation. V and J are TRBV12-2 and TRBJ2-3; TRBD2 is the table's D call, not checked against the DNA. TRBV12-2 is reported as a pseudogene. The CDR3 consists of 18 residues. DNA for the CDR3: TGTGCAAGTCGCTTAGGATCTTGGGGGGACTACCTTCCAGGGGCGCAGTATTTT. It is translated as CASRLGSWGDYLPGAQYF.

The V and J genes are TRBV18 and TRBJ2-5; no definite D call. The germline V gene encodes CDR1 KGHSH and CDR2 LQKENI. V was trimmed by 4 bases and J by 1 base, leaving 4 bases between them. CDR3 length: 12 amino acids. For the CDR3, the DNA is TGTGCCAGCTCACGTCTCCAAGAGACCCAGTACTTC. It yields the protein CASSRLQETQYF.

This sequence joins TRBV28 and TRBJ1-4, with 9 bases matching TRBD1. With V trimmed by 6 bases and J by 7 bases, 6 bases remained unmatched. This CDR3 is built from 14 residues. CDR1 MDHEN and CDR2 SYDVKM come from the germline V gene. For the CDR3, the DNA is TGTGCCAGCAGCCAACAGGGGGCGCGTGAAAAACTGTTTTTT. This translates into CASSQQGAREKLFF. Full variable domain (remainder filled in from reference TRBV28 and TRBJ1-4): DVKVTQSSRYLVKRTGEKVFLECVQDMDHENMFWYRQDPGLGLRLIYFSYDVKMKEKGDIPEGYSVSREKKERFSLILESASTNQTSMYLCASSQQGAREKLFFGSGTQLSVL.

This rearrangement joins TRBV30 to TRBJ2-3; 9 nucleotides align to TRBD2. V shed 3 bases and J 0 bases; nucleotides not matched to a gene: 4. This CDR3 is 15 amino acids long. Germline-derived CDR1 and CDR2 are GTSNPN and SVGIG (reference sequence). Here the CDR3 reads CAWRPGLASTDTQYF. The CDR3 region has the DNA TGTGCCTGGAGACCAGGACTAGCGAGCACAGATACGCAGTATTTT. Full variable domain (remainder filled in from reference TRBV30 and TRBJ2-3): SQTIHQWPATLVQPVGSPLSLECTVEGTSNPNLYWYRQAAGRGLQLLFYSVGIGQISSEVPQNLSASRPQDRQFILSSKKLLLSDSGFYLCAWRPGLASTDTQYFGPGTRLTVL.

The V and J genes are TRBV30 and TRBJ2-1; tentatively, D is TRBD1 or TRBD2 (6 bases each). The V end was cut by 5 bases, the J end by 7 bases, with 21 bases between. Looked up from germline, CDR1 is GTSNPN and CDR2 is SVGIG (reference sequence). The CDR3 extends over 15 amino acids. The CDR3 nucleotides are TGTGCCTGGGATGAAAGACGGGGGCCTGGAAATGAGCAGTTCTTC. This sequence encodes CAWDERRGPGNEQFF.

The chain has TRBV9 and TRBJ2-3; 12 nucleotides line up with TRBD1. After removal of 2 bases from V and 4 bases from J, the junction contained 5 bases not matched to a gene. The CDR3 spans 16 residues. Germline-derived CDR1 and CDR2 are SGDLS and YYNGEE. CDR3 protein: CASSVSGTGGSDTQYF. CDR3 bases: TGTGCCAGCAGCGTTTCCGGGACAGGGGGCTCAGATACGCAGTATTTT.